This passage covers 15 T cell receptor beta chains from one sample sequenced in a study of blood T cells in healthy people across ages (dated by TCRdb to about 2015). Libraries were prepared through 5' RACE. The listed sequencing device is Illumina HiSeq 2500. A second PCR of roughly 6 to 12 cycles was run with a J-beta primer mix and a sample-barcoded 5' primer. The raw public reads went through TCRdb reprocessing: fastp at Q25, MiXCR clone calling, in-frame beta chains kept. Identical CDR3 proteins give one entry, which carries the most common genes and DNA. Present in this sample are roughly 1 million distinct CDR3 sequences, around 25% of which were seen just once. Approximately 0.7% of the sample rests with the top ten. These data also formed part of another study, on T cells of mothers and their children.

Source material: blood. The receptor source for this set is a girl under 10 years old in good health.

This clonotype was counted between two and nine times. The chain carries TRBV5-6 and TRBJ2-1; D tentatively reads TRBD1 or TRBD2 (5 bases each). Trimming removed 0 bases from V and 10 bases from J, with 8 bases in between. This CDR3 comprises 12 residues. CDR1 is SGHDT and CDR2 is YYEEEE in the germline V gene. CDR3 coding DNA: TGTGCCAGCAGCTTGGCCGAGGGGGAGCAGTTCTTC. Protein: CASSLAEGEQFF.

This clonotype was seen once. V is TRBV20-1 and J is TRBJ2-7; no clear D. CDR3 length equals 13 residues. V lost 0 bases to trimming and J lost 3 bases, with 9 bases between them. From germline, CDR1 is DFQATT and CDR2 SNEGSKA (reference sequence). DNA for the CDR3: TGCAGTGCTAGAGAAGGCGGATACTACGAGCAGTACTTC. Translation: CSAREGGYYEQYF.

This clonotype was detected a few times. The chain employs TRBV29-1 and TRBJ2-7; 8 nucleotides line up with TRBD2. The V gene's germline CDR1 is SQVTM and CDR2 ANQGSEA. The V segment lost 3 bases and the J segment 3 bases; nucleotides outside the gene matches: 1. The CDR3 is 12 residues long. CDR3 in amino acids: CSVDAGGYEQYF. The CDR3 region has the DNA TGCAGCGTTGACGCGGGGGGCTACGAGCAGTACTTC.

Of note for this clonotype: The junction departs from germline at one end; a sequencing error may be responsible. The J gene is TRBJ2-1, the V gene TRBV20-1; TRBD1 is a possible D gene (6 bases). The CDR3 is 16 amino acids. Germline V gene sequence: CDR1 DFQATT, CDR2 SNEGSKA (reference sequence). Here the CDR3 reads CSAWAPSRGQYNAQFF. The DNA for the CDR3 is TGCAGTGCTTGGGCCCCCTCCAGGGGACAATACAATGCGCAGTTCTTC.

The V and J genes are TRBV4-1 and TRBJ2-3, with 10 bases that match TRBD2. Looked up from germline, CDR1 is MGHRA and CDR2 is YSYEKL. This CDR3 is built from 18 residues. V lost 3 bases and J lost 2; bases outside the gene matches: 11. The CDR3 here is CASSQGAGGILLTDTQYF. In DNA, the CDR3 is TGCGCCAGCAGCCAGGGAGCGGGAGGGATTTTACTCACAGATACGCAGTATTTT.

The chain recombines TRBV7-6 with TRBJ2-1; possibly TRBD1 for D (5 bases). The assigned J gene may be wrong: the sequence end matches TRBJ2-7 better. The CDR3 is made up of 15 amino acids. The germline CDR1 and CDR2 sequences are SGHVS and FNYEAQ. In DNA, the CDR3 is TGTGCCAGCAGCCAATTTAGGCAGGGCTCCTACGAGCAGTACTTC. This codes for CASSQFRQGSYEQYF.

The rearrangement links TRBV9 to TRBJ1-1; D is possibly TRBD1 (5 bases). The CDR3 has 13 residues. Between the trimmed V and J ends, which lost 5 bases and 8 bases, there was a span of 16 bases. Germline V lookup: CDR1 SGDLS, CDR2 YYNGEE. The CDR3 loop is CASSPLNRNEAFF. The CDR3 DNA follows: TGTGCCAGCAGTCCACTAAACAGGAACGAAGCTTTCTTT.

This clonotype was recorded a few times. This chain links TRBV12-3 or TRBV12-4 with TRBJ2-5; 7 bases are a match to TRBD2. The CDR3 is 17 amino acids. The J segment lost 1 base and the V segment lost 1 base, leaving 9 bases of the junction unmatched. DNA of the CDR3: TGTGCCAGCAGTTTAGGAAGGCTAGCGGCTTTCCAAGAGACCCAGTACTTC. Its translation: CASSLGRLAAFQETQYF.

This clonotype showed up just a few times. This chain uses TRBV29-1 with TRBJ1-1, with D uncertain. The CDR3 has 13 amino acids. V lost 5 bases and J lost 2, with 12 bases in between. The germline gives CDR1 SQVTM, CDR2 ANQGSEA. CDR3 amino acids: CSVQLLLNTEAFF. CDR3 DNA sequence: TGCAGCGTTCAATTGCTCCTTAACACTGAAGCTTTCTTT.

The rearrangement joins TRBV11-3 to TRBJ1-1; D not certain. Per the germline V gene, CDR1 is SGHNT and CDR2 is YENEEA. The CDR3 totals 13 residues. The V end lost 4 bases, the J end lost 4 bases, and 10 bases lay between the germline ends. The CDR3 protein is CASSSLGSTEAFF. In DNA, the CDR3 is TGTGCCAGCAGCTCTTTGGGGAGCACTGAAGCTTTCTTT.

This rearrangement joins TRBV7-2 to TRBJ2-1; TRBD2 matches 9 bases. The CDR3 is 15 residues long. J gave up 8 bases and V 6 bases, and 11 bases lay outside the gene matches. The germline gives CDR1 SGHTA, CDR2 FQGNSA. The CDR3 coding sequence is TGTGCCAGCAGGACCACGGGCGGGGGGGCCGATGAGCAGTTCTTC. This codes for CASRTTGGGADEQFF. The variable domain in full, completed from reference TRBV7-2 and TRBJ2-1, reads GAGVSQSPSNKVTEKGKDVELRCDPISGHTALYWYRQSLGQGLEFLIYFQGNSAPDKSGLPSDRFSAERTGGSVSTLTIQRTQQEDSAVYLCASRTTGGGADEQFFGPGTRLTVL.

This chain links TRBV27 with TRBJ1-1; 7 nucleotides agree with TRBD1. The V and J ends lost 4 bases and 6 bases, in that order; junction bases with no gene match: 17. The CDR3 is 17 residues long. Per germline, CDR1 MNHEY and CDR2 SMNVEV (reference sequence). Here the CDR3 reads CASSSSPQHGQGAEAFF. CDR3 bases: TGTGCCAGCAGTTCGTCTCCCCAGCATGGTCAGGGGGCTGAAGCTTTCTTT.

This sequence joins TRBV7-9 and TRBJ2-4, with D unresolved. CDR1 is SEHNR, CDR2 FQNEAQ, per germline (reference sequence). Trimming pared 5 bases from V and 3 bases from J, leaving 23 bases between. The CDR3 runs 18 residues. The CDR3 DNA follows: TGTGCCAGCAGCAAGACGGTTGGGAAAGTTTTAGACAAAAACATTCAGTACTTC. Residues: CASSKTVGKVLDKNIQYF.

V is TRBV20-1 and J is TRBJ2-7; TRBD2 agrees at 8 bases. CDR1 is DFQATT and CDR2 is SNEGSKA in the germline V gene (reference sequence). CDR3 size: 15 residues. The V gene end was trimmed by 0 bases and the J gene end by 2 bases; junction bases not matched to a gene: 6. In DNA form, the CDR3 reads TGCAGTGCTAGAGATCGCTTCGGGGGGGCCTACGAGCAGTACTTC. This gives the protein CSARDRFGGAYEQYF.

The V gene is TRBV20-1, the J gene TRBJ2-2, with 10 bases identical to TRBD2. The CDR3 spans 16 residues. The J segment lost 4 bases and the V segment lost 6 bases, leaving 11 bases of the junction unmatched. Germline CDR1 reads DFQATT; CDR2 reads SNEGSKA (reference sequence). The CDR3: CSATGGLAGVTGELFF. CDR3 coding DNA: TGCAGTGCGACCGGCGGGCTAGCGGGGGTCACCGGGGAGCTGTTTTTT.